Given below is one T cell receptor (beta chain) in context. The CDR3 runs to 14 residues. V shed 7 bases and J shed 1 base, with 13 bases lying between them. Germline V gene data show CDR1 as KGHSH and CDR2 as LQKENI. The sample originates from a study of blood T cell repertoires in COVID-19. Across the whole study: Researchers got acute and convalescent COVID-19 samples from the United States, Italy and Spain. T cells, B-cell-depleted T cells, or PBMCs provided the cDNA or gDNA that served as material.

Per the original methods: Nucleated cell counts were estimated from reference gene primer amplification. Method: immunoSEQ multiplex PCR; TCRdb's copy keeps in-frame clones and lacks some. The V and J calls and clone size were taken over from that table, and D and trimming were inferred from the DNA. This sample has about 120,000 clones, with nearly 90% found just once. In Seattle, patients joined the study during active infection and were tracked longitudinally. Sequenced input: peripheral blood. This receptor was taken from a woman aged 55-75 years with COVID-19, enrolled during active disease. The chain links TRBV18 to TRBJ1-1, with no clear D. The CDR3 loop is CASFEGLANTEAFF. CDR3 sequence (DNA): TGTGCCAGCTTTGAAGGACTGGCGAACACTGAAGCTTTCTTT.